These T cell receptor beta chains were read from a single sample in a study of glioma-infiltrating T cells. A single record per CDR3 protein comes from TCRdb applying MiXCR to the multiplex PCR reads. The table includes about 130,000 distinct CDR3 sequences, roughly 20% detected once. The sequencing sample was made of glioma tissue, nonneoplastic brain tissue, or PBMCs (not recorded which). Source of these receptors: a human donor with low-grade glioma or glioblastoma, undergoing nonglioma brain surgery, or in good health (not recorded which). CDR3s include the opening cysteine and the closing phenylalanine or tryptophan. D genes are given only for firm matches. Clone size, where shown, is once, few, many, or a class for clones that have expanded.

D: NA
size: many
V: TRBV29-1
J: TRBJ2-1
CDR3: CSVRADSSYNEQFF
DNA: TGCAGCGTTCGAGCGGACAGCTCCTACAATGAGCAGTTCTTC

D: TRBD2
size: NA
V: TRBV4-3
J: TRBJ2-1
CDR3: CASSQGEREWNNEQFF
DNA: TGCGCCAGCAGCCAGGGAGAGCGGGAGTGGAACAATGAGCAGTTCTTC

D: TRBD1
size: many
V: TRBV7-9
J: TRBJ2-7
CDR3: CASRLTGGDEQYF
DNA: TGTGCCAGCAGATTGACAGGGGGGGACGAGCAGTACTTC

D: NA
size: many
V: TRBV28
J: TRBJ1-6
CDR3: CASSLPQGTYNSPLHF
DNA: TGTGCCAGCAGTTTACCTCAGGGGACATATAATTCACCCCTCCACTTT

D: NA
size: many
V: TRBV5-1
J: TRBJ1-1
CDR3: CASSLEGRGSDEAFF
DNA: TGCGCCAGCAGCTTGGAAGGCAGGGGAAGCGATGAAGCTTTCTTT

D: NA
size: many
V: TRBV7-2
J: TRBJ2-7
CDR3: CASSLAGWSYEQYF
DNA: TGTGCCAGCAGCTTAGCGGGTTGGAGTTACGAGCAGTACTTC

D: TRBD1
size: many
V: TRBV29-1
J: TRBJ1-1
CDR3: CSVATGSMNTEAFF
DNA: TGCAGCGTTGCGACAGGGAGCATGAACACTGAAGCTTTCTTT

D: NA
size: few
V: TRBV10-3
J: TRBJ2-7
CDR3: CAISEKSAVVYYEQYF
DNA: TGTGCCATCAGTGAGAAATCAGCGGTCGTATACTACGAGCAGTACTTC

D: TRBD1
size: NA
V: TRBV29-1
J: TRBJ2-2
CDR3: CTSTGQGGELFF
DNA: TGCACCTCGACAGGGCAGGGCGGGGAGCTGTTTTTT

D: NA
size: many
V: TRBV6-1
J: TRBJ2-2
CDR3: CASNLYPGVLDTGELFF
DNA: TGTGCCAGCAATCTCTATCCAGGGGTTTTGGACACCGGGGAGCTGTTTTTT

D: TRBD2
size: many
V: TRBV6-2/TRBV6-3
J: TRBJ2-7
CDR3: CASSRTSDYYYSYEQYF
DNA: TGTGCCAGCAGTCGGACTAGCGATTATTACTACTCCTACGAGCAGTACTTC

D: TRBD1
size: NA
V: TRBV4-2
J: TRBJ1-3
CDR3: CASSQGTGSGNTIYF
DNA: TGTGCCAGCAGCCAAGGGACAGGGTCCGGAAACACCATATATTTT

D: NA
size: many
V: TRBV27
J: TRBJ2-7
CDR3: CASRFSLTGQTYEQYF
DNA: TGTGCCAGCAGATTCTCATTAACGGGGCAGACCTACGAGCAGTACTTC

D: NA
size: many
V: TRBV7-9
J: TRBJ2-3
CDR3: CASSLDGSAADTQYF
DNA: TGTGCCAGCAGCTTAGACGGGTCAGCAGCGGATACGCAGTATTTT

D: TRBD2
size: NA
V: TRBV14
J: TRBJ2-2
CDR3: CASNGASGGLNTGELFF
DNA: TGTGCCAGCAATGGGGCTAGCGGGGGCCTAAACACCGGGGAGCTGTTTTTT

D: NA
size: many
V: TRBV7-2
J: TRBJ1-1
CDR3: CASSFDRLNTEAFF
DNA: TGTGCCAGCAGCTTCGACAGGCTGAACACTGAAGCTTTCTTT

D: NA
size: many
V: TRBV4-1
J: TRBJ1-5
CDR3: CASSQGGRGNSNQPQHF
DNA: TGCGCCAGCAGCCAAGGGGGACGAGGGAATAGCAATCAGCCCCAGCATTTT

D: NA
size: many
V: TRBV4-3
J: TRBJ1-6
CDR3: CASSQTAGANSPLHF
DNA: TGCGCCAGCAGCCAAACGGCAGGGGCTAATTCACCCCTCCACTTT

D: NA
size: many
V: TRBV3-1
J: TRBJ2-7
CDR3: CASSQDERTLSYEQYF
DNA: TGTGCCAGCAGCCAAGATGAACGGACCCTCTCCTACGAGCAGTACTTC

D: TRBD2
size: many
V: TRBV28
J: TRBJ2-2
CDR3: CASSLGLAGAGGELFF
DNA: TGTGCCAGCAGTTTAGGGCTAGCGGGAGCTGGCGGGGAGCTGTTTTTT

D: TRBD2
size: NA
V: TRBV4-1
J: TRBJ2-6
CDR3: CASSQDYGTSGIGANVLTF
DNA: TGCGCCAGCAGCCAAGATTACGGGACTAGCGGGATTGGGGCCAACGTCCTGACTTTC

D: TRBD1
size: many
V: TRBV19
J: TRBJ2-7
CDR3: CATRDRGLDEQYF
DNA: TGTGCCACCCGGGACAGGGGGCTCGACGAGCAGTACTTC

D: NA
size: NA
V: TRBV15
J: TRBJ2-5
CDR3: CATSGDSSQHWGAETQYF
DNA: TGTGCCACCAGCGGGGACAGCAGCCAACACTGGGGGGCTGAGACCCAGTACTTC